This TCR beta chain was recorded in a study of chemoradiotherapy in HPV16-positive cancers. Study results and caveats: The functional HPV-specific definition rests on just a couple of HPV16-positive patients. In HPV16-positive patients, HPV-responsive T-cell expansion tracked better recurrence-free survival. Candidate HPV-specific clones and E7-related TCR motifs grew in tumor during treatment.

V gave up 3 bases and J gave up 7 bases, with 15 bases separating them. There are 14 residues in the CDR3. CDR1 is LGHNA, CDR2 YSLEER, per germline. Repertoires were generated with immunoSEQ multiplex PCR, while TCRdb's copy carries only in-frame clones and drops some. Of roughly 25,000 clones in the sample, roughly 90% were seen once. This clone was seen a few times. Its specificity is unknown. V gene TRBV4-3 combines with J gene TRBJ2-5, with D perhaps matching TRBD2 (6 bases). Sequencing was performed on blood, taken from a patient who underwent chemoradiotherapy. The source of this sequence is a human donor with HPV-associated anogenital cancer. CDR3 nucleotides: TGCGCCAGCAGCCACCGGAGGGGAGAAGGGACCCAGTACTTC. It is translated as CASSHRRGEGTQYF.